A single TCR beta chain is shown here with its context. The sort gate was single viable CD3+CD4+CD8-CD45RO+ cells for memory CD4+ T cells. Positive selection with CD4 microbeads enriched total CD4+ T cells. Assay: immunoSEQ multiplex PCR; the TCRdb copy retains only in-frame clones and omits some. The sample carries about 75,000 clones, approximately 78% recorded once. The data stem from a study of memory CD4+ T cells and cytomegalovirus serostatus. About the study: Donors were healthy Belgian adults, 9 or 10 CMV seropositive and 20 to 25 seronegative.

The CDR3 contains 15 residues. From germline, CDR1 is SNHLY and CDR2 FYNNEI. V was clipped by 4 bases and J by 4 bases; unmatched bases: 6. The material sequenced was memory CD4+ T cells from blood. This rearrangement joins TRBV2 to TRBJ1-3, with 8 bases lining up with TRBD1. The source is an adult in good health and CMV-seropositive. The CDR3: CASSARTGRGNTIYF. As DNA, the CDR3 is TGTGCCAGCAGTGCACGGACAGGGCGCGGAAACACCATATATTTT. The complete variable domain, with remaining parts taken from reference TRBV2 and TRBJ1-3, reads EPEVTQTPSHQVTQMGQEVILRCVPISNHLYFYWYRQILGQKVEFLVSFYNNEISEKSEIFDDQFSVERPDGSNFTLKIRSTKLEDSAMYFCASSARTGRGNTIYFGEGSWLTVV.